This T cell receptor beta chain derives from a study of blood T cell repertoires in COVID-19. Looking at the study overall: In each case, the material was cDNA or gDNA derived from T cells, B-cell-depleted T cells, or PBMCs.

CDR1 and CDR2 from the germline V gene are SGHTA and FQGNSA. The CDR3 totals 19 residues. The ends lost 5 bases at V and 1 base at J; junction bases unmatched: 17. Authors' methods: From reference gene primer amplification, estimates of nucleated cell counts were derived. Some clones are missing from TCRdb's copy, which holds only in-frame ones; the method was immunoSEQ multiplex PCR. For V, J and clone size, that table is used; D and trimming come from the DNA. The table shows just under 20,000 clones, with 70% to 90% occurring only once. Sequences were obtained from peripheral blood. The rearrangement joins TRBV7-2 to TRBJ2-3; TRBD2 aligns across 8 bases. The TCR comes from a human donor with active COVID-19. The donor label of this sample is uncertain. CDR3 DNA sequence: TGTGCCAGCAGCCTCCAGCCGTGGGCTAGCGGGTCCCGCACAGATACGCAGTATTTT. It translates to CASSLQPWASGSRTDTQYF.